These T cell receptor beta chains were read from a single sample in a study of blood T cell repertoires in COVID-19. TCRdb's copy holds only in-frame clones and misses some; the assay was immunoSEQ multiplex PCR. The sample records around 250,000 clones, roughly 89% being singletons. Material: peripheral blood. All receptors come from a woman aged 60 to 75 with COVID-19, enrolled during active disease. CDR3s include the opening cysteine and the closing phenylalanine or tryptophan. Each record gives: clone size, J gene, V gene, CDR3 protein. Clone size, where shown, is once, few, many, or a class for clones that have expanded.

clone size: -
J gene: TRBJ1-3
V gene: TRBV7-2
CDR3 protein: CASSLALGRGNTIYF

clone size: -
J gene: TRBJ1-5
V gene: TRBV18
CDR3 protein: CASSLDRDLQPQHF

clone size: -
J gene: TRBJ2-3
V gene: TRBV29-1
CDR3 protein: CSVAGTSGGGSTDTQYF

clone size: -
J gene: TRBJ2-7
V gene: TRBV29-1
CDR3 protein: CSVEDLVRDKSGQLYEQYF

clone size: -
J gene: TRBJ1-1
V gene: TRBV5-4
CDR3 protein: CASSSGGGPITEAFF

clone size: -
J gene: TRBJ2-2
V gene: TRBV2
CDR3 protein: CASSVGPTDTGELFF

clone size: few
J gene: TRBJ1-2
V gene: TRBV5-6
CDR3 protein: CASSLPGQLSPYGYTF

clone size: -
J gene: TRBJ1-2
V gene: TRBV30
CDR3 protein: CAWGMTENYGYTF

clone size: -
J gene: TRBJ1-6
V gene: TRBV18
CDR3 protein: CASSPAEGGNSPLHF

clone size: -
J gene: TRBJ1-2
V gene: TRBV19
CDR3 protein: CASRIPEVAGGYTF

clone size: -
J gene: TRBJ1-2
V gene: TRBV19
CDR3 protein: CASSIAGTVLNYGYTF

clone size: once
J gene: TRBJ1-1
V gene: TRBV19
CDR3 protein: CASSPRWAGVNTEAFF

clone size: -
J gene: TRBJ2-1
V gene: TRBV6-2/TRBV6-3
CDR3 protein: CASSTPGVTSGGDNEQFF

clone size: -
J gene: TRBJ1-2
V gene: TRBV13
CDR3 protein: CASSLKTGASNYGYTF

clone size: once
J gene: TRBJ1-5
V gene: TRBV14
CDR3 protein: CASRPTGGTHQPQHF

clone size: -
J gene: TRBJ1-5
V gene: TRBV3-1/TRBV3-2
CDR3 protein: CASSLGQPDRQPQHF

clone size: -
J gene: TRBJ1-1
V gene: TRBV10-3
CDR3 protein: CAISEAELWGNTEAFF

clone size: -
J gene: TRBJ1-1
V gene: TRBV9
CDR3 protein: CASSVEPGVEAFF

clone size: -
J gene: TRBJ1-3
V gene: TRBV4-1
CDR3 protein: CASSQAGGRGTGNTIYF

clone size: -
J gene: TRBJ2-3
V gene: TRBV6-5
CDR3 protein: CASRLTDTQYF

clone size: -
J gene: TRBJ1-3
V gene: TRBV18
CDR3 protein: CASSENGTPGNTIYF

clone size: -
J gene: TRBJ2-5
V gene: TRBV9
CDR3 protein: CASSVGVAGNQQETQYF

clone size: -
J gene: TRBJ1-1
V gene: TRBV6-2/TRBV6-3
CDR3 protein: CASSSGTEAFF

clone size: -
J gene: TRBJ2-7
V gene: TRBV2
CDR3 protein: CASGGTGGGEQYF

clone size: -
J gene: TRBJ1-1
V gene: TRBV7-6
CDR3 protein: CASSLSAGNTEAFF

clone size: -
J gene: TRBJ1-3
V gene: TRBV5-1
CDR3 protein: CASSLDQGLTSSGNTIYF

clone size: -
J gene: TRBJ1-3
V gene: TRBV6-5
CDR3 protein: CASSVTGFGGNTIYF

clone size: -
J gene: TRBJ2-5
V gene: TRBV7-3
CDR3 protein: CASSLRVPAETQYF

clone size: -
J gene: TRBJ2-1
V gene: TRBV7-6
CDR3 protein: CASSLTRRGPDEQFF

clone size: -
J gene: TRBJ2-3
V gene: TRBV6-6
CDR3 protein: CASRSDREADTQYF

clone size: -
J gene: TRBJ2-1
V gene: TRBV27
CDR3 protein: CASVGAYEQFF

clone size: -
J gene: TRBJ1-4
V gene: TRBV14
CDR3 protein: CASSLLGAHNEKLFF

clone size: -
J gene: TRBJ2-5
V gene: TRBV2
CDR3 protein: CASREGQQETQYF

clone size: -
J gene: TRBJ2-7
V gene: TRBV7-9
CDR3 protein: CASSKTRDIGTPYEQYF

clone size: -
J gene: TRBJ2-3
V gene: TRBV3-1/TRBV3-2
CDR3 protein: CASSPTRGTDTQYF

clone size: -
J gene: TRBJ2-7
V gene: TRBV14
CDR3 protein: CASSPRVGEQYF

clone size: -
J gene: TRBJ1-4
V gene: TRBV7-9
CDR3 protein: CASSLATRWRTNEKLFF

clone size: -
J gene: TRBJ1-1
V gene: TRBV6-1
CDR3 protein: CASSDPGRRNTEAFF

clone size: -
J gene: TRBJ1-4
V gene: TRBV19
CDR3 protein: CASRNRGDSEKLFF

clone size: once
J gene: TRBJ2-7
V gene: TRBV29-1
CDR3 protein: CSVARTGGHEQYF

clone size: once
J gene: TRBJ2-1
V gene: TRBV7-2
CDR3 protein: CASSLSGGPYNEQFF

clone size: -
J gene: TRBJ1-5
V gene: TRBV19
CDR3 protein: CASSIIGSASGNQPQHF

clone size: -
J gene: TRBJ2-2
V gene: TRBV7-2
CDR3 protein: CASSLTRDRAVTGELFF

clone size: -
J gene: TRBJ2-1
V gene: TRBV3-1/TRBV3-2
CDR3 protein: CASSQASGGFNEQFF

clone size: -
J gene: TRBJ2-3
V gene: TRBV18
CDR3 protein: CASSPPGADTQYF

clone size: -
J gene: TRBJ2-7
V gene: TRBV27
CDR3 protein: CASSLIDSSYEQYF

clone size: -
J gene: TRBJ2-7
V gene: TRBV19
CDR3 protein: CASSITVTYEQYF

clone size: -
J gene: TRBJ2-3
V gene: TRBV7-2
CDR3 protein: CATHRRHTDTQYF

clone size: -
J gene: TRBJ2-7
V gene: TRBV5-5
CDR3 protein: CASSSTGPLYEQYF

clone size: -
J gene: TRBJ1-3
V gene: TRBV7-6
CDR3 protein: CASSLGRANSGNTIYF

clone size: -
J gene: TRBJ1-2
V gene: TRBV7-8
CDR3 protein: CASSLALTRGHNGGYTF